Listed below are T cell receptor beta chains from one sample, sequenced in a study of T cells in Graves' hyperthyroidism and ophthalmopathy. TCRdb analysed the multiplex PCR reads with MiXCR anew, one entry per CDR3 protein. The data show about 620,000 distinct CDR3 sequences, around 15% seen once. Sequenced input: blood. The receptor set was obtained from a woman in her thirties with Graves' hyperthyroidism. The CDR3 runs from the conserved cysteine through the conserved F or W. D genes are given only for firm matches. Size tells how often a clone was seen (once, few, many) or the class of an expanded clone, and some rows leave it out.

CASSLDGRTNTEAFF,TGTGCCAGCAGTTTAGACGGCCGAACGAACACTGAAGCTTTCTTT,TRBV12-3/TRBV12-4,many,NA,TRBJ1-1
CASSPPLQDTQYF,TGTGCCAGCTCACCACCCCTTCAAGATACCCAGTACTTC,TRBV18,NA,NA,TRBJ2-5
CARGDRGGTGELFF,TGTGCCAGAGGGGACAGGGGAGGGACCGGGGAGCTGTTTTTT,TRBV19,NA,TRBD1,TRBJ2-2
CASTVLSGELFF,TGTGCCAGCACCGTTCTATCCGGGGAGCTGTTTTTT,TRBV28,NA,NA,TRBJ2-2
CASSFGTGTYGYTF,TGTGCCAGCAGCTTTGGTACAGGGACCTATGGCTACACCTTC,TRBV5-1,many,NA,TRBJ1-2
CASSAFGTGTGELFF,TGTGCCAGCAGCGCTTTCGGGACAGGGACCGGGGAGCTGTTTTTT,TRBV12-3/TRBV12-4,many,TRBD1,TRBJ2-2
CASRRQVYEQYF,TGTGCCAGCAGGCGACAGGTGTACGAGCAGTACTTC,TRBV28,many,NA,TRBJ2-7
CASSLWQESYEQYF,TGTGCCAGCAGTTTATGGCAGGAGTCCTACGAGCAGTACTTC,TRBV27,many,NA,TRBJ2-7
CASRPDGGNGYTF,TGTGCCAGCAGGCCCGATGGGGGGAATGGCTACACCTTC,TRBV6-1,few,NA,TRBJ1-2
CASSRARYGYTF,TGTGCCAGCAGTCGCGCCCGCTATGGCTACACCTTC,TRBV6-1,few,NA,TRBJ1-2
CSAGPGTSGRGYNEQFF,TGCAGTGCTGGGCCCGGGACTAGCGGGAGGGGTTACAATGAGCAGTTCTTC,TRBV20-1,few,TRBD2,TRBJ2-1
CASSVIGQGGTDTQYF,TGTGCCAGCAGCGTAATCGGGCAGGGGGGCACAGATACGCAGTATTTT,TRBV9,few,TRBD1,TRBJ2-3
CASSLVAGLAKNIQYF,TGCGCCAGCAGCTTGGTGGCAGGGTTAGCCAAAAACATTCAGTACTTC,TRBV5-1,few,NA,TRBJ2-4
CATSDGAFTEAFF,TGTGCCACCAGTGACGGGGCCTTCACTGAAGCTTTCTTT,TRBV24-1,many,NA,TRBJ1-1
CASSPARGNTEAFF,TGTGCCAGCTCACCGGCACGGGGGAACACTGAAGCTTTCTTT,TRBV18,NA,NA,TRBJ1-1
CAISGTSVQETQYF,TGTGCCATCAGTGGGACTAGCGTTCAAGAGACCCAGTACTTC,TRBV10-3,few,TRBD2,TRBJ2-5
CASSQPGQGMWGANVLTF,TGCGCCAGCAGCCAACCGGGACAGGGAATGTGGGGGGCCAACGTCCTGACTTTC,TRBV4-1,NA,TRBD1,TRBJ2-6
CASSPPPVNTIYF,TGTGCCAGCAGTCCCCCCCCAGTGAACACCATATATTTT,TRBV28,few,NA,TRBJ1-3
CASSGGWRDQYF,TGTGCCAGCAGCGGGGGGTGGCGGGACCAGTACTTC,TRBV7-9,few,NA,TRBJ2-5
CAWSKLQGGEQYF,TGTGCCTGGAGTAAATTACAGGGGGGCGAGCAGTACTTC,TRBV30,NA,TRBD1,TRBJ2-7
CASSSSAREAFF,TGTGCCAGCTCAAGTTCCGCGAGAGAAGCTTTCTTT,TRBV18,many,NA,TRBJ1-1
CASKGLAGGGVGEQFF,TGTGCCAGCAAGGGACTAGCGGGAGGGGGCGTCGGTGAGCAGTTCTTC,TRBV6-1,few,TRBD2,TRBJ2-1
CASQQGALGANYGYTF,TGTGCCAGCCAACAGGGGGCCCTGGGGGCTAACTATGGCTACACCTTC,TRBV3-1,few,TRBD1,TRBJ1-2
CSARELQGYSPLHF,TGCAGTGCTAGAGAACTACAGGGGTATTCACCCCTCCACTTT,TRBV20-1,NA,TRBD1,TRBJ1-6
CAWSSGTVSYNEQFF,TGTGCCTGGAGCTCCGGGACGGTCTCCTACAATGAGCAGTTCTTC,TRBV30,many,NA,TRBJ2-1
CASSLGGQPDSGNTIYF,TGTGCCAGCAGCTTGGGGGGACAGCCAGACTCTGGAAACACCATATATTTT,TRBV5-6,NA,TRBD1,TRBJ1-3
CAPTPYQPQHF,TGTGCCCCGACTCCTTATCAGCCCCAGCATTTT,TRBV28,NA,NA,TRBJ1-5
CASSWRSAPTEAFF,TGTGCCAGCAGTTGGAGGAGTGCCCCCACTGAAGCTTTCTTT,TRBV12-3/TRBV12-4,few,NA,TRBJ1-1
CASSSQSGGQPQHF,TGTGCCAGCTCATCGCAATCAGGGGGTCAGCCCCAGCATTTT,TRBV18,many,TRBD1,TRBJ1-5
CASSFTAGGVKDYGYTF,TGTGCCAGCAGTTTCACAGCAGGGGGCGTGAAGGACTATGGCTACACCTTC,TRBV27,many,TRBD1,TRBJ1-2
CASNGEGDRGNTGELFF,TGTGCCAGCAACGGCGAGGGGGACAGGGGGAACACCGGGGAGCTGTTTTTT,TRBV28,NA,TRBD1,TRBJ2-2
CASSELGLPTDTQYF,TGTGCCAGCAGTGAATTAGGCCTTCCTACAGATACGCAGTATTTT,TRBV2,few,NA,TRBJ2-3
CASRNGVVAYNEQFF,TGTGCCAGCAGGAACGGGGTTGTTGCTTACAATGAGCAGTTCTTC,TRBV6-2/TRBV6-3,many,NA,TRBJ2-1
CATSGSGTDQETQYF,TGTGCCACCAGTGGATCCGGGACAGACCAAGAGACCCAGTACTTC,TRBV24-1,NA,TRBD1,TRBJ2-5
CAWRTGSNQPQHF,TGTGCCTGGAGGACAGGGAGCAATCAGCCCCAGCATTTT,TRBV30,NA,TRBD1,TRBJ1-5
CSARDRIISYEQYF,TGCAGTGCCAGGGACAGGATCATCTCCTACGAGCAGTACTTC,TRBV20-1,many,TRBD1,TRBJ2-7
CASRLAARVGDTQYF,TGTGCCAGCAGGCTAGCGGCCAGGGTTGGAGATACGCAGTATTTT,TRBV3-1,NA,TRBD2,TRBJ2-3
CSARDLSTSQETQYF,TGCAGTGCTAGAGATTTGTCGACTAGCCAAGAGACCCAGTACTTC,TRBV20-1,many,NA,TRBJ2-5
CASSPRAAGVLGELFF,TGTGCCAGCTCACCACGGGCAGCGGGAGTTCTCGGGGAGCTGTTTTTT,TRBV18,few,TRBD2,TRBJ2-2
CSARLAGLREQFF,TGCAGTGCTAGATTAGCGGGTCTGCGTGAGCAGTTCTTC,TRBV20-1,NA,TRBD2,TRBJ2-1
CASSFRRANTEAFF,TGTGCCAGCAGCTTCCGGCGGGCCAACACTGAAGCTTTCTTT,TRBV7-2,many,NA,TRBJ1-1
CAWSEGVGRRNEQFF,TGTGCCTGGAGTGAAGGGGTTGGAAGGAGGAATGAGCAGTTCTTC,TRBV30,NA,NA,TRBJ2-1
CASSILKLAKNIQYF,TGTGCCAGCAGTATTCTAAAGCTAGCCAAAAACATTCAGTACTTC,TRBV28,NA,NA,TRBJ2-4
CASSQEGQDGSEQYF,TGCGCCAGCAGCCAGGAAGGGCAGGATGGGTCCGAGCAGTACTTC,TRBV4-1,NA,NA,TRBJ2-7
CAWSVWAAPGELFF,TGTGCCTGGAGTGTATGGGCTGCGCCCGGGGAGCTGTTTTTT,TRBV30,NA,NA,TRBJ2-2
CASSPSGRGQPQHF,TGTGCCAGCTCACCATCCGGGAGGGGGCAGCCCCAGCATTTT,TRBV18,few,NA,TRBJ1-5
CASRRDTGPYEQYF,TGTGCCAGCAGAAGAGACACCGGGCCCTACGAGCAGTACTTC,TRBV28,many,NA,TRBJ2-7
CASSRVTTNEKLFF,TGTGCCAGCAGCCGAGTTACAACTAATGAAAAACTGTTTTTT,TRBV3-1,many,NA,TRBJ1-4
CASRNEGYEQYF,TGTGCCAGCAGGAACGAGGGCTACGAGCAGTACTTC,TRBV28,many,NA,TRBJ2-7
CASTLTGDWGEQFF,TGTGCCAGCACCCTCACGGGGGATTGGGGTGAGCAGTTCTTC,TRBV12-3/TRBV12-4,many,NA,TRBJ2-1
CASSLNSYEQYF,TGTGCCAGCAGTTTGAACTCCTACGAGCAGTACTTC,TRBV28,many,NA,TRBJ2-7
CASSFGAVYGYTF,TGTGCCAGCAGTTTTGGGGCCGTCTATGGCTACACCTTC,TRBV28,many,NA,TRBJ1-2
CASSVPPPTLNPLSYEQYF,TGCGCCAGCAGTGTCCCTCCCCCGACTCTCAACCCCCTCTCCTACGAGCAGTACTTC,TRBV10-1,NA,NA,TRBJ2-7
CASSQYGKETQYF,TGTGCCAGCTCTCAATACGGAAAAGAGACCCAGTACTTC,TRBV18,NA,NA,TRBJ2-5
CASSLWPPPASYEQYF,TGTGCCAGCAGCTTATGGCCCCCTCCCGCCTCCTACGAGCAGTACTTC,TRBV7-2,NA,NA,TRBJ2-7
CASSEESFWGGQETQYF,TGTGCCAGCAGTGAAGAATCCTTCTGGGGTGGGCAAGAGACCCAGTACTTC,TRBV6-1,NA,NA,TRBJ2-5
CASSLSRLSSPYEQYF,TGTGCCAGCAGCTTATCCCGGCTGTCGAGCCCCTACGAGCAGTACTTC,TRBV13,few,NA,TRBJ2-7
CASGAGNTEAFF,TGTGCTAGTGGGGCCGGGAACACTGAAGCTTTCTTT,TRBV12-5,few,NA,TRBJ1-1